The 26 T cell receptor beta chains below come from one sample, sequenced in a study of blood T cell repertoires in COVID-19. Sequencing was performed with immunoSEQ multiplex PCR; in TCRdb, only in-frame clones are kept and a portion is missing. The table shows tens of thousands of clones, with around 80% occurring only once. Sequencing input: PBMCs or T cells enriched from blood (not recorded which). These receptors were collected from a woman between 35 and 50 years old with acute COVID-19.

V is TRBV27 and J is TRBJ2-1; D might be TRBD2 (6 bases). The germline gives CDR1 MNHEY, CDR2 SMNVEV (reference sequence). Trimming took 2 bases from V and 5 from J, leaving 25 bases between them. The CDR3 has 19 amino acids. The CDR3 reads CASSLRTAWGGSGHNEQFF. The CDR3 bases are TGTGCCAGCAGTTTAAGGACGGCTTGGGGAGGTAGCGGACACAATGAGCAGTTCTTC.

The chain employs TRBV5-4 and TRBJ2-5; TRBD2 matches at 10 bases. The CDR3 contains 15 residues. Trimming took 0 bases from V and 4 from J; bases not matched to a gene: 3. From germline, CDR1 is SGHNT and CDR2 YYREEE (reference sequence). The CDR3 coding sequence is TGTGCCAGCAGCTTGGAAGCGGGGGGGCGAGAGACCCAGTACTTC. Its translation: CASSLEAGGRETQYF.

This clone was seen a single time. The chain uses TRBV6-5 and TRBJ2-5, with 10 bases identical to TRBD1. V dropped 5 bases and J dropped 5; count of bases not matched to a gene: 5. CDR1 is MNHEY and CDR2 is SVGAGI in the germline V gene. This CDR3 has 14 residues. CDR3 protein: CASSPDRGGETQYF. CDR3 nucleotides: TGTGCCAGCAGTCCGGACAGGGGGGGCGAGACCCAGTACTTC.

CDR3 bases: TGTGCCAGCAGAGATGACAGTGGAACTAACTATGGCTACACCTTC. Translating gives CASRDDSGTNYGYTF. V gene TRBV2 combines with J gene TRBJ1-2; maybe TRBD1 (5 bases). This CDR3 is 15 amino acids long. V lost 6 bases and J lost 0, with 14 bases in between. Germline lookup yields CDR1 SNHLY and CDR2 FYNNEI.

The chain employs TRBV2 and TRBJ1-1; 10 bases are shared with TRBD1. Germline CDR1 SNHLY, CDR2 FYNNEI. V gave up 8 bases and J gave up 5 bases; unmatched junction bases: 5. The CDR3 sequence is 13 residues long. CDR3 nucleotide sequence: TGTGCCAGCTGGACGGACAGGGGGACTGAAGCTTTCTTT. Its protein is CASWTDRGTEAFF. The full variable domain, rest sourced from reference TRBV2 and TRBJ1-1, is EPEVTQTPSHQVTQMGQEVILRCVPISNHLYFYWYRQILGQKVEFLVSFYNNEISEKSEIFDDQFSVERPDGSNFTLKIRSTKLEDSAMYFCASWTDRGTEAFFGQGTRLTVV.

This chain uses TRBV4-2 with TRBJ2-2; 11 bases map to TRBD1. CDR3 length equals 19 residues. V was clipped by 0 bases and J by 1 base; unmatched bases: 7. The germline V gene has CDR1 LGHNA and CDR2 YNFKEQ. CDR3 sequence: CASSQDIMGTGGNTGELFF. In nucleotides, the CDR3 is TGTGCCAGCAGCCAAGATATCATGGGGACAGGGGGGAACACCGGGGAGCTGTTTTTT.

The rearrangement links TRBV14 to TRBJ1-2, with D perhaps matching TRBD1 (6 bases). V gave up 4 bases and J gave up 8 bases, with 14 bases separating them. The CDR3 spans 13 residues. CDR1 SGHDN and CDR2 FVKESK come from the germline V gene. CDR3 sequence (DNA): TGTGCCAGCAGCCTAACAACAGGGTACGGCTACACCTTC. It codes for CASSLTTGYGYTF.

V usage is TRBV3-1 (or the pseudogene TRBV3-2) and J usage is TRBJ2-7, with TRBD2 matching over 9 bases. CDR3 length: 16 amino acids. V lost 0 bases and J lost 2; bases outside the gene matches: 5. Germline V gives CDR1 LGHDT, CDR2 YNNKEL (reference sequence). For the CDR3, the DNA is TGTGCCAGCAGCCAAGATCTGGGCGGGAGGGCCTACGAGCAGTACTTC. Encoded protein: CASSQDLGGRAYEQYF.

CDR3 sequence reads: CASRTVYGYTF. CDR3 bases: TGTGCCAGCAGGACAGTCTATGGCTACACCTTC. The chain couples TRBV28 to TRBJ1-2, with D possibly matching TRBD1 (5 bases). The V end lost 6 bases, the J end lost 4 bases, and 6 bases lay between the germline ends. The CDR3 has 11 amino acids. Looked up from germline, CDR1 is MDHEN and CDR2 is SYDVKM.

The gene calls are TRBV7-9 and TRBJ1-2, with 7 bases matching TRBD1. The CDR3 has 13 residues. Germline V lookup: CDR1 SEHNR, CDR2 FQNEAQ (reference sequence). Trimming cost V 2 bases and J 5 bases; bases outside gene matches: 2. CDR3: CASSLMTGYGYTF. CDR3 DNA: TGTGCCAGCAGCTTAATGACAGGGTATGGCTACACCTTC.

The chain couples TRBV19 to TRBJ2-7; D might be TRBD1 (5 bases). Trimming took 3 bases from V and 5 from J, leaving 14 bases between them. CDR1 and CDR2 (germline): LNHDA, SQIVND (reference sequence). The CDR3 has 14 amino acids. The CDR3 bases are TGTGCCAGTAGTATCACAGCAGGGAACCACGAGCAGTACGTC. Translating it yields CASSITAGNHEQYV.

This clone was observed a handful of times. The chain carries TRBV27 and TRBJ2-3, with a tentative D call TRBD2 (6 bases). The CDR3 is made up of 16 amino acids. V was clipped by 0 bases and J by 4 bases, with 14 bases between them. The germline gives CDR1 MNHEY, CDR2 SMNVEV (reference sequence). In DNA, the CDR3 is TGTGCCAGCAGTTTATCGGCACTAGCTAGGGCAGATACGCAGTATTTT. Translation gives CASSLSALARADTQYF.

This clone appeared a single time. The chain links TRBV29-1 to TRBJ1-2, with D possibly being TRBD1 (6 bases). CDR1 is SQVTM and CDR2 is ANQGSEA in the germline V gene. The V end lost 8 bases, the J end lost 3 bases, and 16 bases lay between the germline ends. This CDR3 region has 13 residues. For the CDR3, the DNA is TGCAGCTCAATGGGGGGGCAGGACTATGGCTACACCTTC. Amino acid sequence: CSSMGGQDYGYTF.

This chain connects TRBV10-3 to TRBJ2-7, with unresolved D. The V and J ends lost 0 bases and 5 bases respectively, with 5 bases between them. This CDR3 spans 12 amino acids. Per germline, CDR1 ENHRY and CDR2 SYGVKD. CDR3 in amino acids: CAISESADEQYF. CDR3 DNA sequence: TGTGCCATCAGTGAGTCGGCGGACGAGCAGTACTTC.

The chain joins TRBV19 to TRBJ1-5; possibly TRBD1 for D (5 bases). There are 14 residues in the CDR3. Germline CDR1 and CDR2: LNHDA and SQIVND (reference sequence). V lost 4 bases and J lost 1, with 8 bases in between. The CDR3, as DNA: TGTGCCAGTAGTAAGGGGAACAGCAATCAGCCCCAGCATTTT. Translating gives CASSKGNSNQPQHF.

The chain links TRBV6-5 to TRBJ1-3; unclear D gene. The CDR3 is 14 amino acids. Per the germline V gene, CDR1 is MNHEY and CDR2 is SVGAGI. V was trimmed by 6 bases and J by 4 bases, leaving 13 bases between them. The CDR3 DNA follows: TGTGCCAGCAGATCGGGCTCGGGGGGAAACACCATATATTTT. Translating it yields CASRSGSGGNTIYF.

The J gene is TRBJ1-3, the V gene TRBV28, with 7 bases fitting TRBD1. The J segment lost 4 bases and the V segment lost 8 bases, leaving 11 bases of the junction unmatched. The CDR3 length is 15 residues. Germline lookup yields CDR1 MDHEN and CDR2 SYDVKM. The CDR3 bases are TGTGCCAGCGGGGAACAGGGGATGCGAGGAAACACCATATATTTT. It codes for CASGEQGMRGNTIYF.

This rearrangement joins TRBV28 to TRBJ2-7; 13 nucleotides align to TRBD2. This CDR3 has 16 residues. The germline gives CDR1 MDHEN, CDR2 SYDVKM. V gave up 1 base and J gave up 1 base; unmatched junction bases: 1. Here the CDR3 reads CASSLLTSGRSYEQYF. The CDR3 DNA follows: TGTGCCAGCAGTTTATTGACTAGCGGGAGGTCCTACGAGCAGTACTTC. The whole variable domain, remainder taken from reference TRBV28 and TRBJ2-7, is DVKVTQSSRYLVKRTGEKVFLECVQDMDHENMFWYRQDPGLGLRLIYFSYDVKMKEKGDIPEGYSVSREKKERFSLILESASTNQTSMYLCASSLLTSGRSYEQYFGPGTRLTVT.

The CDR3 here is CASPSGTSYEQYF. CDR3 DNA: TGTGCCAGCCCTAGCGGGACCTCCTACGAGCAGTACTTC. The chain couples TRBV9 to TRBJ2-7, with TRBD2 matching over 9 bases. In germline, CDR1 is SGDLS, CDR2 YYNGEE. There are 13 residues in the CDR3. J was trimmed by 0 bases and V by 7 bases; bases with no gene match: 2.

This clone was seen once. The rearrangement joins TRBV20-1 to TRBJ2-2; D remains unclear. CDR3 length: 11 residues. Per germline, CDR1 DFQATT and CDR2 SNEGSKA (reference sequence). The CDR3 coding sequence is TGCAGACCGGGTGGCACCGGGGAGCTGTTTTTT. It yields the protein CRPGGTGELFF.

Only a few counts were recorded for this clone. In the same sample, other DNA sequences code for this CDR3. This chain uses TRBV28 with TRBJ1-5; 9 bases are a match to TRBD1. Germline CDR1 and CDR2: MDHEN and SYDVKM. The J segment lost 5 bases and the V segment lost 4 bases, leaving 6 bases of the junction unmatched. The CDR3 consists of 15 residues. Here the CDR3 reads CASSSNRGQDQPQHF. Written as DNA, the CDR3 is TGTGCCAGCAGTTCAAACAGGGGGCAGGATCAGCCCCAGCATTTT.

This chain connects TRBV5-1 to TRBJ2-3; 7 nucleotides align to TRBD2. V gave up 0 bases and J gave up 9 bases; unmatched junction bases: 4. CDR1 is SGHRS, CDR2 YFSETQ, per germline. CDR3 length: 13 amino acids. This chain's CDR3 is CASSLGAGVTQYF. CDR3 in DNA: TGCGCCAGCAGCTTGGGGGCGGGAGTAACGCAGTATTTT.

DNA of the CDR3: TGTGCCATCAGTGAGTCCCCTGGAGGCCGAGATACGCAGTATTTT. Translating gives CAISESPGGRDTQYF. The chain carries TRBV10-3 and TRBJ2-3; TRBD2 might be the D (5 bases). The CDR3 runs to 15 residues. The V gene's germline CDR1 is ENHRY and CDR2 SYGVKD. The germline V and J ends were trimmed by 0 bases and 5 bases, with 12 bases remaining between them.

The V gene is TRBV29-1, the J gene TRBJ1-2; D might be TRBD1 (5 bases). The germline V and J ends were trimmed by 5 bases and 2 bases, with 15 bases remaining between them. The CDR3 totals 14 residues. Germline V gives CDR1 SQVTM, CDR2 ANQGSEA. The CDR3 here is CSVPQAKGNYGYTF. The CDR3 nucleotides read TGCAGCGTTCCCCAAGCTAAGGGGAACTATGGCTACACCTTC.

V usage is TRBV7-2 and J usage is TRBJ2-1; the match to TRBD2 covers 10 bases. Germline CDR1 is SGHTA and CDR2 is FQGNSA. The CDR3 sequence is 15 residues long. Trimming at V came to 3 bases and at J to 2 bases, leaving 1 base not matched to a gene. The CDR3 region is CASSFGLAAYNEQFF. The CDR3 DNA follows: TGTGCCAGCAGCTTTGGACTAGCGGCCTACAATGAGCAGTTCTTC.

Within the sample, this clone is medium-sized (0.01 to 0.1%). The chain links TRBV7-6 to TRBJ2-1; D ambiguous. The CDR3 length is 15 residues. Trimming removed 0 bases at V and 3 bases at J, with 9 bases between. CDR1 and CDR2 (germline): SGHVS, FNYEAQ. CDR3 coding DNA: TGTGCCAGCAGCTTAGCGGCGACTGTCTACAATGAGCAGTTCTTC. Protein product: CASSLAATVYNEQFF. The whole variable domain, remainder taken from reference TRBV7-6 and TRBJ2-1, is GAGVSQSPRYKVTKRGQDVALRCDPISGHVSLYWYRQALGQGPEFLTYFNYEAQQDKSGLPNDRFSAERPEGSISTLTIQRTEQRDSAMYRCASSLAATVYNEQFFGPGTRLTVL.